The rows below give T cell receptor beta chains drawn from one sample of a study of cytomegalovirus exposure and HLA in healthy donors. TCRdb's copy holds only in-frame clones and misses some; the assay was immunoSEQ multiplex PCR. This sample has approximately 180,000 clones, with roughly four fifths found just once. The sample comprised PBMCs. The origin of the receptors is a woman aged 30 to 39 in good health and CMV-seronegative. Both conserved end residues are trimmed from each CDR3.

J	V	CDR3
TRBJ1-2	TRBV7-2	ASSLAGAGQGGYT
TRBJ2-5	TRBV28	ASSLTKPIQETQY
TRBJ2-7	TRBV7-6	ASSTRGGWFEQY
TRBJ1-2	TRBV6-1	ASSALTGMGYGYT
TRBJ2-1	TRBV19	ASTADRAPYNEQF
TRBJ2-3	TRBV14	ASSQLSGQGPDTQY
TRBJ1-4	TRBV5-4	ASSLGQGTTNEKLF
TRBJ2-1	TRBV9	ASSVATSGGIWANEQF
TRBJ2-5	TRBV7-9	ASSEPPSGRHQETQY
TRBJ1-5	TRBV2	ASSGTGQSNQPQH
TRBJ2-3	TRBV5-6	ASSLVGIAGLTDTQY
TRBJ1-2	TRBV6-5	ASSYLVGRNYGYT
TRBJ1-2	TRBV20-1	SASQNYGYT
TRBJ2-7	TRBV28	ASSTWTSGAFEQY
TRBJ1-3	TRBV28	ASSQTTGNTIY
TRBJ2-5	TRBV18	ASSPDSAYEQY
TRBJ1-2	TRBV28	ASSSTGVGPFNYGYT
TRBJ2-1	TRBV19	ASSITTSSYNEQF
TRBJ2-7	TRBV7-7	ASSLAAGPSYEQY
TRBJ1-4	TRBV6-5	ASSTGQGMEKLF
TRBJ1-6	TRBV10-3	AIRDRVNNSPLH
TRBJ2-1	TRBV5-4	ASSTRTSGSYNEQF
TRBJ2-1	TRBV6-1	ASSGGDSYNEQF
TRBJ2-7	TRBV5-1	ASSLGQGHTYEQY
TRBJ2-4	TRBV10-2	ASSVQGLSKNSQY
TRBJ1-4	TRBV5-1	ASSWGTATNEKLF
TRBJ2-2	TRBV15	ATSARTGIAGELF